Here is one TCR beta chain with its context. Its antigen is still unknown. Libraries were prepared by immunoSEQ multiplex PCR; TCRdb keeps only in-frame clonotypes and omits some of them. The table lists 50,000 or so clones, roughly 90% of them singletons. The sample originates from a study of lymphopenia after photon versus proton radiotherapy. General observations from the study: After lymphocyte nadir, photon-treated repertoires showed oligoclonal expansion, especially CD8+ Temra. Authors raise, but do not show, better survival with proton therapy. Under photons, naive T cells and diversity fell while effector/memory populations rose. In patients who died, overall survival fell as post-nadir TCR diversity dropped more.

Trimming left V 1 base short and J 11 bases short, with 17 bases between. There are 13 residues in the CDR3. Germline CDR1 reads SQVTM; CDR2 reads ANQGSEA. The source is a woman between 40 and 50 years old with cholangiocarcinoma. Sequenced material: peripheral blood, taken from a patient treated with photon-based radiotherapy. The V and J genes are TRBV29-1 and TRBJ1-1; D gene unclear. The CDR3 sequence is CSVEGADHPFAFF. The CDR3 bases are TGCAGCGTTGAAGGGGCAGACCATCCTTTTGCTTTCTTT.